This T cell receptor beta chain was observed in a study of blood T cells in healthy people across ages. A second PCR of 7 to 11 cycles used a sample-barcoded 5' primer and a J-beta primer mix. TCRdb re-called the 5' RACE reads through MiXCR, storing one row per CDR3 protein. The data hold roughly 800,000 distinct CDR3 sequences, with nearly 60% observed a single time. Remarks on this clonotype: At one end, the junction sequence differs from germline, possibly due to a read error.

The sequence was obtained from a young man in good health. The material sequenced was blood.

CDR3 in DNA: TGTGCTAGCAGCGTAATCGCGGACTACAATGAGCAGTTCTTC. Its protein product is CASSVIADYNEQFF. V and J are TRBV9 and TRBJ2-1; unclear D gene. The CDR3 is 14 residues long. The germline gives CDR1 SGDLS, CDR2 YYNGEE.